This passage covers 31 T cell receptor beta chains from one sample sequenced in a study of blood T cell repertoires in COVID-19. Method: immunoSEQ multiplex PCR; TCRdb's copy keeps in-frame clones and lacks some. There are about 270,000 clones in the sample; 85% to 90% occur only once, and under 2.5% lies in the top ten. Sequencing was carried out using PBMCs or T cells enriched from blood (not recorded which). All receptors come from a woman aged 60 to 75 who had recovered from COVID-19.

This sequence joins TRBV5-1 and TRBJ2-2, with 9 nucleotides matching TRBD1. CDR1 SGHRS and CDR2 YFSETQ come from the germline V gene. The V gene end was trimmed by 4 bases and the J gene end by 7 bases; junction bases not matched to a gene: 5. The CDR3 spans 14 residues. The DNA of the CDR3 is TGCGCCAGCAGCATACAGGGGGCCGGCGGGGAGCTGTTTTTT. Protein: CASSIQGAGGELFF. Supplemented by reference TRBV5-1 and TRBJ2-2, the full variable domain reads KAGVTQTPRYLIKTRGQQVTLSCSPISGHRSVSWYQQTPGQGLQFLFEYFSETQRNKGNFPGRFSGRQFSNSRSEMNVSTLELGDSALYLCASSIQGAGGELFFGEGSRLTVL.

This clone was counted once. The V and J genes are TRBV4-1 and TRBJ1-1; no reliable D call. CDR3 length equals 17 residues. Trimming stripped 4 bases from V and 7 bases from J, with 25 bases between. The germline V gene encodes CDR1 MGHRA and CDR2 YSYEKL. Here the CDR3 DNA reads TGCGCCAGCAGCCTTTTTCCTCCTCCGGGGTTGGCGTTTGAAGCTTTCTTT. Translating gives CASSLFPPPGLAFEAFF.

The chain couples TRBV7-9 to TRBJ1-6; 9 bases agree with TRBD1. J lost 8 bases, V lost 5 bases, and 7 bases had no gene match. This CDR3 contains 15 residues. Per germline, CDR1 SEHNR and CDR2 FQNEAQ (reference sequence). In DNA, the CDR3 is TGTGCCAGCAGCCGAAGGACAGGGGCGGATTCACCCCTCCACTTT. Amino acids: CASSRRTGADSPLHF.

This clone was seen just once. The identical CDR3 is also encoded by other nucleotide sequences in the sample. This rearrangement joins TRBV19 to TRBJ2-7, with 10 bases fitting TRBD1. Germline lookup yields CDR1 LNHDA and CDR2 SQIVND (reference sequence). Trimming cost V 11 bases and J 3 bases; bases outside gene matches: 10. This CDR3 has 14 amino acids. DNA for the CDR3: TGTGCCTCACAGCCGACAGGGGGCATCTACGAGCAGTACTTC. This translates into CASQPTGGIYEQYF.

Only one count was recorded for this clone. The chain combines TRBV24-1 with TRBJ1-1; no reliable D call. V was cut by 6 bases and J by 5 bases, with 6 bases left in between. From germline, CDR1 is KGHDR and CDR2 SFDVKD. CDR3 size: 11 residues. The CDR3, as DNA: TGTGCCACCAGTAGTACTACTGAAGCTTTCTTT. This gives the protein CATSSTTEAFF.

The DNA of the CDR3 is TGTGCCAGCAGCGCAGGACTCTCTTCCTACAATGAGCAGTTCTTC. Encoded protein: CASSAGLSSYNEQFF. This chain links TRBV5-6 with TRBJ2-1; weak D call: TRBD2 (5 bases). Germline CDR1 reads SGHDT; CDR2 reads YYEEEE. V was clipped by 4 bases and J by 1 base, with 12 bases between them. The CDR3 runs 15 residues. Using reference TRBV5-6 and TRBJ2-1 for the parts outside the CDR3, the full variable domain is DAGVTQSPTHLIKTRGQQVTLRCSPKSGHDTVSWYQQALGQGPQFIFQYYEEEERQRGNFPDRFSGHQFPNYSSELNVNALLLGDSALYLCASSAGLSSYNEQFFGPGTRLTVL.

The J gene is TRBJ2-3, the V gene TRBV5-6; no firm D call. The CDR3 loop spans 13 amino acids. The V gene lost 2 bases and the J gene lost 3 bases, with 7 bases spanning the gap. Germline assignment: CDR1 SGHDT and CDR2 YYEEEE. DNA of the CDR3: TGTGCCAGCAGCTTCTTACAAACAGATACGCAGTATTTT. Translation gives CASSFLQTDTQYF.

The J gene is TRBJ2-5, the V gene TRBV2, with D uncertain. The germline V gene has CDR1 SNHLY and CDR2 FYNNEI. V was clipped by 4 bases and J by 5 bases, with 11 bases between them. CDR3 length equals 13 residues. For the CDR3, the DNA is TGTGCCAGCAGTGTTCTCGAAGCTGAGACCCAGTACTTC. Translated, it gives CASSVLEAETQYF.

In its sample, this clone was seen once. The gene calls are TRBV11-1 and TRBJ2-3; 7 bases agree with TRBD2. The junction had 6 bases not matched to a gene; V was cut back by 8 bases and J by 1 base. Germline CDR1 SGHAT, CDR2 FQDESV (reference sequence). The CDR3 runs 14 residues. DNA for the CDR3: TGTGCCAGCGGCCGGGACTACGGCACAGATACGCAGTATTTT. It codes for CASGRDYGTDTQYF.

The chain carries TRBV5-1 and TRBJ1-6; 10 nucleotides agree with TRBD1. The CDR3 runs 12 residues. In germline, CDR1 is SGHRS, CDR2 YFSETQ. V gave up 7 bases and J gave up 10 bases; unmatched junction bases: 2. CDR3 region: CASGTGDSPLHF. The DNA for the CDR3 is TGCGCCAGCGGGACAGGGGACTCACCCCTCCACTTT.

V usage is TRBV5-6 and J usage is TRBJ1-5, with TRBD1 as a possible D gene (6 bases). Trimming left V 0 bases short and J 3 bases short, with 13 bases between. CDR3 length: 16 residues. The germline V gene encodes CDR1 SGHDT and CDR2 YYEEEE. In DNA form, the CDR3 reads TGTGCCAGCAGCTTGGCCCGGGGGGCCATCAATCAGCCCCAGCATTTT. Protein: CASSLARGAINQPQHF.

V is TRBV5-4 and J is TRBJ2-2; no firm D call. The CDR3 loop spans 15 amino acids. Germline V gives CDR1 SGHNT, CDR2 YYREEE (reference sequence). The ends were cut back, 4 bases at V and 7 bases at J, with 17 bases in the middle. The CDR3 spells CASSTSRQAIGELFF. In DNA form, the CDR3 reads TGTGCCAGCAGCACCTCCAGGCAGGCAATCGGGGAGCTGTTTTTT.

As concerns this clone: At one end the junction does not follow the germline gene, possibly because of a read error. Other DNA sequences within the sample encode an identical CDR3. CDR3 in amino acids: CASRTGQGDQPQHF. Written as DNA, the CDR3 is TGTGCCAGCAGAACGGGACAGGGGGATCAACCCCAGCATTTT. The V and J genes are TRBV6-5 and TRBJ1-5; 11 positions agree with TRBD1. The length of the CDR3 is 14 residues. The V gene's germline CDR1 is MNHEY and CDR2 SVGAGI.

The chain combines TRBV19 with TRBJ2-5; TRBD1 might be the D (6 bases). CDR1 and CDR2 (germline): LNHDA, SQIVND (reference sequence). Trimming left V 6 bases short and J 0 bases short, with 11 bases between. This CDR3 spans 14 amino acids. For the CDR3, the DNA is TGTGCCAGTAGCACCTGGACAGACCAAGAGACCCAGTACTTC. Protein sequence: CASSTWTDQETQYF. Full variable domain (outside the CDR3, taken from reference TRBV19 and TRBJ2-5): DGGITQSPKYLFRKEGQNVTLSCEQNLNHDAMYWYRQDPGQGLRLIYYSQIVNDFQKGDIAEGYSVSREKKESFPLTVTSAQKNPTAFYLCASSTWTDQETQYFGPGTRLLVL.

This clone is a singleton in its sample. The chain links TRBV30 to TRBJ1-3; D gene uncertain. The CDR3 length is 14 residues. V lost 3 bases and J lost 0, with 9 bases in between. Germline CDR1 and CDR2: GTSNPN and SVGIG (reference sequence). The CDR3 reads CAWRERRSGNTIYF. The CDR3, as DNA: TGTGCCTGGAGAGAGCGTCGCTCTGGAAACACCATATATTTT.

V gene TRBV29-1 combines with J gene TRBJ2-7, with no clear D. The CDR3 spans 13 residues. The germline V gene has CDR1 SQVTM and CDR2 ANQGSEA. The V end was cut by 5 bases, the J end by 7 bases, with 18 bases between. The CDR3 bases are TGCAGCGTTATTAAGCCAGGTCCGTGGGAGCAGTACTTC. Its protein is CSVIKPGPWEQYF.

The V call is TRBV18, the J call TRBJ1-1; no firm D call. CDR1 KGHSH and CDR2 LQKENI come from the germline V gene. The germline V and J ends were trimmed by 2 bases and 0 bases, with 7 bases remaining between them. The CDR3 has 14 amino acids. CDR3 amino acids: CASSPDSVNTEAFF. DNA of the CDR3: TGTGCCAGCTCACCAGACTCAGTGAACACTGAAGCTTTCTTT.

The V call is TRBV28, the J call TRBJ2-2, with 7 nucleotides matching TRBD2. Per the germline V gene, CDR1 is MDHEN and CDR2 is SYDVKM. This CDR3 has 15 residues. V was pared by 6 bases and J by 6 bases, with 10 bases of the junction left unmatched. The DNA for the CDR3 is TGTGCCAGCAGACACGGACTAGGTAGAGCCGGGGAGCTGTTTTTT. Protein: CASRHGLGRAGELFF.

The count of this clone is one. The genes are TRBV7-2 and TRBJ2-1; TRBD1 is a possible D gene (5 bases). The V end was cut by 1 base, the J end by 4 bases, with 11 bases between. In germline, CDR1 is SGHTA, CDR2 FQGNSA. This CDR3 spans 15 amino acids. CDR3: CASSLVGAGYNEQFF. DNA of the CDR3: TGTGCCAGCAGCTTAGTAGGGGCAGGGTACAATGAGCAGTTCTTC.

The chain is built from TRBV3-1 (or the pseudogene TRBV3-2) and TRBJ2-2; 11 bases are a match to TRBD2. From germline, CDR1 is LGHDT and CDR2 YNNKEL (reference sequence). V lost 1 base to trimming and J lost 5 bases; unmatched junction nucleotides: 9. The CDR3 is 18 amino acids. The chain's CDR3 is CASSQANSGRARTGELFF. The CDR3 DNA reads TGTGCCAGCAGCCAAGCTAATAGCGGGAGGGCCAGGACCGGGGAGCTGTTTTTT.

The chain links TRBV5-8 to TRBJ2-2; 9 bases match TRBD2. The V segment lost 4 bases and the J segment 1 base; nucleotides outside the gene matches: 14. The germline gives CDR1 SGHTS, CDR2 YDEGEE. The CDR3 totals 19 residues. The CDR3 loop reads CASSLGERLAGVNTGELFF. CDR3 bases: TGTGCCAGCAGCCTCGGCGAGCGCTTAGCGGGAGTGAACACCGGGGAGCTGTTTTTT.

CDR3 sequence reads: CASLELPNTEAFF. Written as DNA, the CDR3 is TGTGCCAGCTTGGAGCTACCGAACACTGAAGCTTTCTTT. The chain has TRBV2 and TRBJ1-1; D unclear. CDR1 and CDR2 from the germline V gene are SNHLY and FYNNEI. The CDR3 loop spans 13 amino acids. V lost 8 bases, J lost 1 base, and 11 bases lay in between.

The chain has TRBV11-2 and TRBJ1-4; TRBD1 aligns across 9 bases. Germline values: CDR1 SGHAT, CDR2 FQNNGV. The CDR3 sequence is 14 residues long. With V trimmed by 5 bases and J by 7 bases, 5 bases remained unmatched. The CDR3 sequence: CASSQGQGGEKLFF. In nucleotides, the CDR3 is TGTGCCAGCAGCCAGGGACAGGGAGGTGAAAAACTGTTTTTT.

The sample holds a few counts of this clone. The V gene is TRBV5-1, the J gene TRBJ2-5, with 8 bases fitting TRBD1. The CDR3 loop spans 17 amino acids. Germline V gene sequence: CDR1 SGHRS, CDR2 YFSETQ. V lost 4 bases, J lost 4 bases, and 15 bases stayed unmatched. The CDR3 DNA follows: TGCGCCAGCAGCCCGGACAGGGCCACCGGGAGCTTAGAGACCCAGTACTTC. Its translation is CASSPDRATGSLETQYF.

This clone has just one count. This chain uses TRBV19 with TRBJ2-7; no firm D call. The germline gives CDR1 LNHDA, CDR2 SQIVND (reference sequence). The CDR3 length is 13 residues. V lost 3 bases and J lost 4, with 10 bases in between. CDR3 amino acids: CASSIGRSYEQYF. CDR3 bases: TGTGCCAGTAGTATTGGCCGCAGTTACGAGCAGTACTTC.

Regarding this clone: This sample includes further DNA sequences coding for the same CDR3. This chain connects TRBV3-1 (or the pseudogene TRBV3-2) to TRBJ2-2; D may be TRBD2 (6 bases). CDR1 and CDR2 from the germline V gene are LGHDT and YNNKEL (reference sequence). The CDR3 is 16 amino acids. Trimming took 4 bases from V and 0 from J, leaving 12 bases between them. Here the CDR3 reads CASSLSGGANTGELFF. The CDR3 DNA is TGTGCCAGCAGCCTTAGCGGAGGCGCGAACACCGGGGAGCTGTTTTTT.

The chain carries TRBV19 and TRBJ2-1, with D tentatively TRBD1 (6 bases). V lost 0 bases and J lost 3, with 9 bases in between. Germline V CDR1 and CDR2: LNHDA, SQIVND (reference sequence). The CDR3 is made up of 15 amino acids. The CDR3 DNA sequence: TGTGCCAGTAGTATAGATATCAGGGGCTACAATGAGCAGTTCTTC. It translates to CASSIDIRGYNEQFF.

This chain links TRBV6-5 with TRBJ1-4; D gene unclear. Trimming cost V 7 bases and J 0 bases, with 9 bases left between them. Germline loops: CDR1 MNHEY, CDR2 SVGAGI. The CDR3 consists of 14 residues. The CDR3 region has the DNA TGTGCCAGCATGCCCCAGGCAACTAATGAAAAACTGTTTTTT. This sequence encodes CASMPQATNEKLFF.

The CDR3 here is CATRRTGGEDTQYF. CDR3 nucleotide sequence: TGTGCCACCCGTCGGACAGGGGGCGAAGATACGCAGTATTTT. This chain joins TRBV24-1 and TRBJ2-3; 11 bases map to TRBD1. The CDR3 has 14 amino acids. With V trimmed by 9 bases and J by 5 bases, 6 bases remained unmatched. Germline V gives CDR1 KGHDR, CDR2 SFDVKD.

The V call is TRBV12-5, the J call TRBJ1-1, with 7 bases fitting TRBD1. Germline V gene data show CDR1 as LGHNT and CDR2 as FRNRAP. The length of the CDR3 is 16 residues. The V and J ends lost 0 bases and 6 bases, in that order; junction bases with no gene match: 10. For the CDR3, the DNA is TGTGCTAGTGGTTTGGTAATAGGCCAGGGGGAGCCTGAAGCTTTCTTT. As protein: CASGLVIGQGEPEAFF. Together with reference TRBV12-5 and TRBJ1-1, the CDR3 gives the full variable domain: DARVTQTPRHKVTEMGQEVTMRCQPILGHNTVFWYRQTMMQGLELLAYFRNRAPLDDSGMPKDRFSAEMPDATLATLKIQPSEPRDSAVYFCASGLVIGQGEPEAFFGQGTRLTVV.

This clone was seen once. The chain is built from TRBV28 and TRBJ2-4, with unresolved D. The V and J ends lost 3 bases and 1 base respectively, with 16 bases between them. Germline assignment: CDR1 MDHEN and CDR2 SYDVKM. The CDR3 extends over 17 amino acids. CDR3 bases: TGTGCCAGCAGTTTTTCCCGGGTCCGGATTGCCAAAAACATTCAGTACTTC. The encoded protein is CASSFSRVRIAKNIQYF.